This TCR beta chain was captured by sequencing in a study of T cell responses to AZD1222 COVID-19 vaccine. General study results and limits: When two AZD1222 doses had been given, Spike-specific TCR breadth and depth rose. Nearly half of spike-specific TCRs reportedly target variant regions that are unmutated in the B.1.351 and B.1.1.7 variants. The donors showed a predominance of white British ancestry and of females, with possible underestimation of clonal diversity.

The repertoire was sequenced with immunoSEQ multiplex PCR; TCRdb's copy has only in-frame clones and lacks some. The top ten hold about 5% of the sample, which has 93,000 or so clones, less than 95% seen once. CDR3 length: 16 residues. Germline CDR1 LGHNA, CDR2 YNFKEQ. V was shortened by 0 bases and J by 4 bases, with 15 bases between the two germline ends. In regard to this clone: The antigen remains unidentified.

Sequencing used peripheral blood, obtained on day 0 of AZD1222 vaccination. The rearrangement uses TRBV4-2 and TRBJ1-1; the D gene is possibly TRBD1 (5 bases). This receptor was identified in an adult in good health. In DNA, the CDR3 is TGTGCCAGCAGCCAAGATTCGCCCGGGGGGGTCACTGAAGCTTTCTTT. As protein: CASSQDSPGGVTEAFF.